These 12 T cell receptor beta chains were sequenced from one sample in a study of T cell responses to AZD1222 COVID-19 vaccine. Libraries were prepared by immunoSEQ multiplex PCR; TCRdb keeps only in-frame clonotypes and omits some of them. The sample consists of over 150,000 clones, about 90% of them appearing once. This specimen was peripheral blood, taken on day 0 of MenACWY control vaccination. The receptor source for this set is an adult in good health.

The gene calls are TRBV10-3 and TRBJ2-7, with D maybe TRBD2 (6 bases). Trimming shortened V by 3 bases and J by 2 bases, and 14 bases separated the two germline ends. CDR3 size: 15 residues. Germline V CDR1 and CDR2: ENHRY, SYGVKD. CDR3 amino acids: CAISEMAGSAYEQYF. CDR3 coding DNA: TGTGCCATCAGTGAAATGGCGGGAAGCGCCTACGAGCAGTACTTC.

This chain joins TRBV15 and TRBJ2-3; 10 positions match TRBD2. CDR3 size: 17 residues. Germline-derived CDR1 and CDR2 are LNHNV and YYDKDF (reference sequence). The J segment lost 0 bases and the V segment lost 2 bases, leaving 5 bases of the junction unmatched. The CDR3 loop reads CATSRRLGLASTDTQYF. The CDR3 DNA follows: TGTGCCACCAGCAGAAGGTTGGGACTAGCGAGCACAGATACGCAGTATTTT.

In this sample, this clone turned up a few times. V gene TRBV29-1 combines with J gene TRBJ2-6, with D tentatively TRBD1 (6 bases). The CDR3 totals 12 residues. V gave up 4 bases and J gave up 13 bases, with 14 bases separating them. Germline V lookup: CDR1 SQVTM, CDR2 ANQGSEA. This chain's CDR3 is CSVVDTGFVLTF. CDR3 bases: TGCAGCGTTGTAGACACAGGGTTTGTCCTGACTTTC.

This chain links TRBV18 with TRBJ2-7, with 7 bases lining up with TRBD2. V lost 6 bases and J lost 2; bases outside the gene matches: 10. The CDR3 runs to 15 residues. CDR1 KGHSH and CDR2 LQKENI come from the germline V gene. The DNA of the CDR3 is TGTGCCAGCTCGAGTGCAAGCGGGGCCCCCTACGAGCAGTACTTC. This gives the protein CASSSASGAPYEQYF.

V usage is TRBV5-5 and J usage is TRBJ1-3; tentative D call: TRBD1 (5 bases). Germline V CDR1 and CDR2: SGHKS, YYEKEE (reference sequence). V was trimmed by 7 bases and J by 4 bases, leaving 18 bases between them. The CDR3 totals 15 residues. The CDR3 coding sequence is TGTGCCAGCCACCTCCCTGGGGCGGCGGGAAACACCATATATTTT. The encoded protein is CASHLPGAAGNTIYF.

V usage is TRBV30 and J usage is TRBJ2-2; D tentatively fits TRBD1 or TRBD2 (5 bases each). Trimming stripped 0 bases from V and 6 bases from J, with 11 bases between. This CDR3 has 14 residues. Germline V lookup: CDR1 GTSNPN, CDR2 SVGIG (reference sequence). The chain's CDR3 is CAWSVGPVAGELFF. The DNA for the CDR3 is TGTGCCTGGAGTGTGGGACCGGTGGCCGGGGAGCTGTTTTTT.

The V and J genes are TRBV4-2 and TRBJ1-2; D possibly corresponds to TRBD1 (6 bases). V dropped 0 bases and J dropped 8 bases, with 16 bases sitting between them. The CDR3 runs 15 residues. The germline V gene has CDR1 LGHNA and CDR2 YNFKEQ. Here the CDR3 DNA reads TGTGCCAGCAGCCAAGATTTACGGGGGGCGCGGGGCTACACCTTC. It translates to CASSQDLRGARGYTF.

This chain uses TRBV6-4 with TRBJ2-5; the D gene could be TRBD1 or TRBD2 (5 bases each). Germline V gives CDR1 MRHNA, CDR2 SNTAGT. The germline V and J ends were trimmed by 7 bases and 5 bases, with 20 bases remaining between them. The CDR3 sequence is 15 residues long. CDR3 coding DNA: TGTGCCAGCACCTCCGGGGCTCCCAGTTGGGAGACCCAGTACTTC. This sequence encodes CASTSGAPSWETQYF.

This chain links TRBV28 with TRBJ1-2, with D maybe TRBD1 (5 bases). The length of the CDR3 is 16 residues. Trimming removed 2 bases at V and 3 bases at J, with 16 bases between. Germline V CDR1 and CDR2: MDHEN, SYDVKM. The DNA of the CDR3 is TGTGCCAGCAGTTTACCCCCCGCAGGGCAGGACTATGGCTACACCTTC. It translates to CASSLPPAGQDYGYTF.

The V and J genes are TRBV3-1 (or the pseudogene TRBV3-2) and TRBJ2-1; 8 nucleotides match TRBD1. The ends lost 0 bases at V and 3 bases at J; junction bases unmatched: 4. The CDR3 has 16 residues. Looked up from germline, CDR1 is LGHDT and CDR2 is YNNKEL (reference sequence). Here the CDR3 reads CASSQEDRVIYNEQFF. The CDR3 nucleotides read TGTGCCAGCAGCCAAGAGGACAGGGTAATCTACAATGAGCAGTTCTTC.

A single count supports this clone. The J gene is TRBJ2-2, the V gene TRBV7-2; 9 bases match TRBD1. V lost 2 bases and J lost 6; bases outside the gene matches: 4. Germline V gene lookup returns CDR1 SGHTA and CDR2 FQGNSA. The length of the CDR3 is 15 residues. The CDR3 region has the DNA TGTGCCAGCAGCTTAAAGGGACAGGGTTCCGGGGAGCTGTTTTTT. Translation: CASSLKGQGSGELFF.

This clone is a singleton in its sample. The CDR3 nucleotides are TGTGCCAGTGCTAGCTGGGGGAGCACAGATACGCAGTATTTT. It codes for CASASWGSTDTQYF. The J gene is TRBJ2-3, the V gene TRBV9; the D call may be TRBD1 or TRBD2 (5 bases each). The ends were cut back, 8 bases at V and 0 bases at J, with 13 bases in the middle. CDR1 is SGDLS, CDR2 YYNGEE, per germline. The CDR3 has 14 amino acids.